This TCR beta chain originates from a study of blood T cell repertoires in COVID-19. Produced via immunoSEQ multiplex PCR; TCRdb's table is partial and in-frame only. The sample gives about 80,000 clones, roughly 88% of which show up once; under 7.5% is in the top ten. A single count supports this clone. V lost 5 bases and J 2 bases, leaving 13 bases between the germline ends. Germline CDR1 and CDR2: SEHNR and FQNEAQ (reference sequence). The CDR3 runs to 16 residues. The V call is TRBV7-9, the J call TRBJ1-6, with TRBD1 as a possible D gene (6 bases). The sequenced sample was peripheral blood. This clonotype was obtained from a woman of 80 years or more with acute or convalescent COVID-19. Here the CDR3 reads CASSPDRMAYNSPLHF. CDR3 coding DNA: TGTGCCAGCAGCCCTGACAGGATGGCCTATAATTCACCCCTCCACTTT.